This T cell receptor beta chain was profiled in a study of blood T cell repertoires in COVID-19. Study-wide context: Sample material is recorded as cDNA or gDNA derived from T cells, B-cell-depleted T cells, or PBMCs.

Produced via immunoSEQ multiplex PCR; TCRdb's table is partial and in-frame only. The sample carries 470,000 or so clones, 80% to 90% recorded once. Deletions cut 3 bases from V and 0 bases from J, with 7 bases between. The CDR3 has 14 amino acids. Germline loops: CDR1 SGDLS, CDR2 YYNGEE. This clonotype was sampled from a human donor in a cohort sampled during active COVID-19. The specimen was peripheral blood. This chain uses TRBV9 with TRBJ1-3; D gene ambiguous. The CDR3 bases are TGTGCCAGCAGCGCTTCGGGCTCTGGAAACACCATATATTTT. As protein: CASSASGSGNTIYF.